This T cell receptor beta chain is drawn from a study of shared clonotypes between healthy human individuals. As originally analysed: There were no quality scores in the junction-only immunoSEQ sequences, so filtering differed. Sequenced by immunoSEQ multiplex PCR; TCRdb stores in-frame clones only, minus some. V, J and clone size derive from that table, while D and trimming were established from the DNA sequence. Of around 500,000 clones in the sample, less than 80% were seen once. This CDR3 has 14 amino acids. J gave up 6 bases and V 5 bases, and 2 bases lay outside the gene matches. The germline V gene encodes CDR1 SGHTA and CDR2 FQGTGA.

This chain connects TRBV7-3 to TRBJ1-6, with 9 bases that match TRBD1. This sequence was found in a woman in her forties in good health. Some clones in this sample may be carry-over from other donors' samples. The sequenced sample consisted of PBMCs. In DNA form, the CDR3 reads TGTGCCAGCAGCCCGACAGGGGGTAATTCACCCCTCCACTTT. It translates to CASSPTGGNSPLHF.